Presented here are 18 T cell receptor beta chains from one specimen sequenced in a study of blood T cell repertoires in COVID-19. Using immunoSEQ multiplex PCR, the repertoire was profiled, and TCRdb retains in-frame clones only, with some absent. The sample consists of 150,000 or so clones, roughly 88% of them appearing once. The sample consisted of peripheral blood. The receptors were gathered from a man in his fifties or sixties with COVID-19, enrolled during active disease.

This chain links TRBV4-3 with TRBJ1-1; TRBD1 might be the D (5 bases). Germline V gene data show CDR1 as LGHNA and CDR2 as YSLEER. V lost 1 base and J lost 8, with 8 bases in between. The CDR3 loop spans 12 amino acids. This CDR3 reads CASSQAPGEAFF. The CDR3 DNA reads TGCGCCAGCAGCCAAGCCCCAGGGGAAGCTTTCTTT.

CDR3 bases: TGTGCCGCGGGGGGGACAAGCTCTGGGGCCAACGTCCTGACTTTC. Protein sequence: CAAGGTSSGANVLTF. The genes are TRBV28 and TRBJ2-6; 9 bases are a match to TRBD2. The J segment lost 0 bases and the V segment lost 11 bases, leaving 5 bases of the junction unmatched. CDR3 size: 15 residues. The germline V gene encodes CDR1 MDHEN and CDR2 SYDVKM.

This chain links TRBV6-6 with TRBJ1-1, with D maybe TRBD1 (5 bases). The CDR3 length is 15 residues. The germline CDR1 and CDR2 sequences are MNHNY and SVGAGI (reference sequence). Trimming took 4 bases from V and 0 from J, leaving 12 bases between them. The CDR3 nucleotides are TGTGCCAGCAGTTCCCCGACAGCCATGAACACTGAAGCTTTCTTT. Amino acid sequence: CASSSPTAMNTEAFF.

The CDR3 region has the DNA TGCGCCAGCAGCTTAACAGGGTCGAGTTATGGCTACACCTTC. Protein product: CASSLTGSSYGYTF. The V call is TRBV4-3, the J call TRBJ1-2, with a weak D call TRBD1 (6 bases). The germline V gene encodes CDR1 LGHNA and CDR2 YSLEER. The CDR3 covers 14 residues. With 5 bases removed from V and 5 bases from J, the gap between germline ends came to 15 bases.

This chain uses TRBV9 with TRBJ1-4; D is uncertain. This CDR3 is built from 14 residues. Trimming pared 3 bases from V and 4 bases from J, leaving 10 bases between. Germline CDR1 and CDR2: SGDLS and YYNGEE. The chain's CDR3 is CASSAQVDNEKLFF. The CDR3 coding sequence is TGTGCCAGCAGCGCCCAGGTGGATAATGAAAAACTGTTTTTT.

This chain joins TRBV30 and TRBJ2-7; 8 bases align to TRBD2. Trimming took 5 bases from V and 3 from J; bases not matched to a gene: 6. CDR1 is GTSNPN, CDR2 SVGIG, per germline (reference sequence). This CDR3 contains 13 residues. CDR3 in amino acids: CAWALADLYEQYF. CDR3 DNA: TGTGCCTGGGCACTAGCGGATCTCTACGAGCAGTACTTC.

The J gene is TRBJ1-2, the V gene TRBV19; tentative D call: TRBD1 (5 bases). The CDR3 is 15 amino acids. V lost 4 bases and J 4 bases, leaving 16 bases between the germline ends. Germline assignment: CDR1 LNHDA and CDR2 SQIVND (reference sequence). CDR3 sequence (DNA): TGTGCCAGTAGTAAATTTCAGGGTTCGGGCTATGGCTACACCTTC. Protein sequence: CASSKFQGSGYGYTF.

The rearrangement joins TRBV5-1 to TRBJ1-4; tentative D call: TRBD1 (5 bases). Germline V gives CDR1 SGHRS, CDR2 YFSETQ. The V end was cut by 0 bases, the J end by 10 bases, with 16 bases between. The CDR3 sequence is 15 residues long. CDR3 protein: CASSLDSLQQGKLFF. As DNA, the CDR3 is TGCGCCAGCAGCTTGGACAGCCTACAGCAGGGAAAACTGTTTTTT.

This chain joins TRBV29-1 and TRBJ2-1; TRBD2 aligns across 7 bases. The germline gives CDR1 SQVTM, CDR2 ANQGSEA. The CDR3 covers 14 residues. Losses at the gene ends were 7 bases for V and 0 bases for J; bases not matched to a gene: 6. As DNA, the CDR3 is TGCAGCGATAGCGGGCAGGACTCCTACAATGAGCAGTTCTTC. Translating it yields CSDSGQDSYNEQFF.

The chain couples TRBV5-5 to TRBJ1-1; D gene uncertain. Trimming removed 4 bases from V and 4 bases from J, with 11 bases in between. The CDR3 loop spans 13 amino acids. The germline V gene has CDR1 SGHKS and CDR2 YYEKEE (reference sequence). This CDR3 is CASSGGGLTEAFF. CDR3 in DNA: TGTGCCAGCAGCGGTGGAGGGCTCACTGAAGCTTTCTTT.

The rearrangement uses TRBV18 and TRBJ1-3, with TRBD1 matching 7 bases. The CDR3 loop spans 15 amino acids. V shed 5 bases and J 3 bases; nucleotides not matched to a gene: 7. Germline V CDR1 and CDR2: KGHSH, LQKENI. The DNA of the CDR3 is TGTGCCAGCTCATACGACAGGGTAAATGGAAACACCATATATTTT. This sequence encodes CASSYDRVNGNTIYF.

This chain joins TRBV9 and TRBJ2-7, with a possible D match to TRBD1 (7 bases). Germline CDR1 reads SGDLS; CDR2 reads YYNGEE. The CDR3 loop spans 15 amino acids. Trimming left V 0 bases short and J 1 base short, with 11 bases between. The CDR3 coding sequence is TGTGCCAGCAGCGTAGAGGAGGGGGCGTCCTACGAGCAGTACTTC. This translates into CASSVEEGASYEQYF.

The DNA for the CDR3 is TGTGCCAGCAGTGACAGACTAGCCCTGGGGAAAACCGGGGAGCTGTTTTTT. Residues: CASSDRLALGKTGELFF. The chain employs TRBV28 and TRBJ2-2, with 7 bases aligning to TRBD2. Germline assignment: CDR1 MDHEN and CDR2 SYDVKM. The CDR3 is made up of 17 amino acids. V was pared by 5 bases and J by 5 bases, with 14 bases of the junction left unmatched.

The rearrangement links TRBV7-9 to TRBJ2-7; D remains ambiguous. CDR3 length: 13 residues. Trimming pared 1 base from V and 4 bases from J, leaving 8 bases between. Looked up from germline, CDR1 is SEHNR and CDR2 is FQNEAQ (reference sequence). DNA for the CDR3: TGTGCCAGCAGCTTAGGCGAAAGTTACGAGCAGTACTTC. Protein sequence: CASSLGESYEQYF.

This clone showed up just a few times. The gene calls are TRBV28 and TRBJ1-5; 8 bases align to TRBD1. Losses at the gene ends were 4 bases for V and 4 bases for J; bases not matched to a gene: 3. Germline V CDR1 and CDR2: MDHEN, SYDVKM. The CDR3 is 14 residues long. Written as DNA, the CDR3 is TGTGCCAGCAGTTATGGACAGGGTAATCAGCCCCAGCATTTT. This translates into CASSYGQGNQPQHF.

This clone was counted between two and nine times. The chain combines TRBV18 with TRBJ1-2; TRBD1 aligns across 9 bases. V dropped 6 bases and J dropped 4; count of bases not matched to a gene: 3. Germline assignment: CDR1 KGHSH and CDR2 LQKENI. The CDR3 is made up of 13 amino acids. The CDR3 sequence is CASSTGGPYGYTF. The DNA of the CDR3 is TGTGCCAGCTCCACAGGGGGCCCCTATGGCTACACCTTC.

The V and J genes are TRBV7-9 and TRBJ2-7; 7 bases agree with TRBD2. This CDR3 contains 14 residues. Germline V gene lookup returns CDR1 SEHNR and CDR2 FQNEAQ (reference sequence). Germline trimming cut 3 bases from V and 2 bases from J; bases unmatched to any gene: 4. In DNA, the CDR3 is TGTGCCAGCAGCTTGGGGGGGAACCCCTACGAGCAGTACTTC. Its translation is CASSLGGNPYEQYF.

This sequence joins TRBV15 and TRBJ2-3; 12 nucleotides line up with TRBD1. Germline V gives CDR1 LNHNV, CDR2 YYDKDF (reference sequence). The CDR3 has 16 amino acids. V shed 5 bases, J shed 7 bases, and the junction held 10 bases outside the gene matches. DNA of the CDR3: TGTGCCACCAGCCACATTGGGGACAGGGGGCAATATACGCAGTATTTT. Protein sequence: CATSHIGDRGQYTQYF.